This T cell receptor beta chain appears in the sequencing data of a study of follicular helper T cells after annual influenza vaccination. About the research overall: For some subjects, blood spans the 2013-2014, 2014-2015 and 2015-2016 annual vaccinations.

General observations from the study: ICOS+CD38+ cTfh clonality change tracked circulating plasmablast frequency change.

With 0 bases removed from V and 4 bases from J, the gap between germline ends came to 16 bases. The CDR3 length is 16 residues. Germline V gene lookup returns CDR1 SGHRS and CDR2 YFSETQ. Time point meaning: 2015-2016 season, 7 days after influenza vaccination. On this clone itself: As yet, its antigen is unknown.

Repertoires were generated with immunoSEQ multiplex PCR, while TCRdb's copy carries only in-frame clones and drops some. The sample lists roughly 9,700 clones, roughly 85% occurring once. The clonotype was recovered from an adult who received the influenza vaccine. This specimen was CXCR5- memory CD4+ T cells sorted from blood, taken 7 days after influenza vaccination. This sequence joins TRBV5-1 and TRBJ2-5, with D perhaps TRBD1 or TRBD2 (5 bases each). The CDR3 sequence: CASSLGTQGVVETQYF. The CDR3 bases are TGCGCCAGCAGCTTGGGGACCCAGGGAGTTGTAGAGACCCAGTACTTC. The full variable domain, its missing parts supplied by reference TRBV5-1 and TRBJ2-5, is KAGVTQTPRYLIKTRGQQVTLSCSPISGHRSVSWYQQTPGQGLQFLFEYFSETQRNKGNFPGRFSGRQFSNSRSEMNVSTLELGDSALYLCASSLGTQGVVETQYFGPGTRLLVL.